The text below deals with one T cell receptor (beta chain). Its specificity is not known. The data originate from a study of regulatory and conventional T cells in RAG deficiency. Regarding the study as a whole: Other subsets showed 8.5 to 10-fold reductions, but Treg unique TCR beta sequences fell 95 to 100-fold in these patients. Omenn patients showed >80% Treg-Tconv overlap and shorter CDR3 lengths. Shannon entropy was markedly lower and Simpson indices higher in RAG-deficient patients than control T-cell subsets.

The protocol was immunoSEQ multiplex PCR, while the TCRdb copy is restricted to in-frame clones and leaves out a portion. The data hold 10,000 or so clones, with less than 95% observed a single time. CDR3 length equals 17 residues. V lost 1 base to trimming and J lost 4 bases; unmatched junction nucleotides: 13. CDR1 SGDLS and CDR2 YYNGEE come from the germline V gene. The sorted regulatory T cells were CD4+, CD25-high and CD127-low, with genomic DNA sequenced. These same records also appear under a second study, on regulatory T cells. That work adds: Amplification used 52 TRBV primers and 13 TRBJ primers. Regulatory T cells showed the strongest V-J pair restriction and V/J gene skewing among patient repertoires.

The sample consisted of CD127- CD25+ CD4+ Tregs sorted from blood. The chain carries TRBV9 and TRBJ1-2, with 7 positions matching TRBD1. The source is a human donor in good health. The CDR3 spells CASSVRPDRVDPYGYTF. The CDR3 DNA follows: TGTGCCAGCAGCGTAAGGCCTGACAGGGTCGATCCCTATGGCTACACCTTC.